This TCR beta chain appears in the sequencing data of a study of human T cells and chemical hapten exposure. Study summary: Each patch test put 0.01% DPC on the upper back, and results were read at 6 days.

Authors' methods: A typical sample had approximately 93,000 TCRs, with roughly 23,224 to 690,600 overall. TCRdb reprocessed the RACE reads with MiXCR, giving one entry per CDR3 protein. It is TCRdb's table, rather than the study itself, that gives the V and J calls and clone size. In the table there are more than 150,000 distinct CDR3 sequences, about 31% of which are singletons. This clonotype was detected a few times. The antigen remains undetermined. With 4 bases clipped from V and 3 bases from J, the junction kept 6 bases outside the gene matches. CDR1 DFQATT and CDR2 SNEGSKA come from the germline V gene (reference sequence). The CDR3 sequence is 15 residues long. Findings and limits, study-wide: All donors were alopecia patients, so their immunity may differ from that of healthy people.

Indicated time point: pre-sensitization, week 0. Treatment indicated: therapeutic diphenylcyclopropenone sensitization with weekly scalp DPC. The sequenced sample was whole blood, obtained in connection with sensitization to the hapten diphenylcyclopropenone (DPC). This rearrangement joins TRBV20-1 to TRBJ1-6, with 7 bases lining up with TRBD1. The clonotype originates from a woman aged 25 to 45 with alopecia areata. Some clones in this sample may be carry-over from other donors' samples. The CDR3 DNA follows: TGCAGTGCTATCTGGGACAGTAACTATAATTCACCCCTCCACTTT. This encodes CSAIWDSNYNSPLHF.